This T cell receptor beta chain appears in the sequencing data of a study of T cells in Graves' hyperthyroidism and ophthalmopathy. This clonotype turned up a few times. Together with thyroid ultrasound, orbital computed tomography, serum thyroxine and TRAb, clinical symptoms were used for diagnoses. PBMCs came from 7.5 to 10 ml fresh peripheral blood. V lost 6 bases to trimming and J lost 4 bases, with 21 bases between them. CDR3 length: 15 amino acids. Germline CDR1 DFQATT, CDR2 SNEGSKA (reference sequence). The investigators amplified TCR beta CDR3 regions from RNA transcripts. The HTBI set primed first-round TCR CDR3 RT-PCR. MiXCR, run by TCRdb on the multiplex PCR reads, gives a single entry per CDR3 protein. The sample records approximately 630,000 distinct CDR3 sequences, around 16% being singletons.

The chain has TRBV20-1 and TRBJ1-2; D possibly corresponds to TRBD1 (6 bases). This sequence was found in a woman in her 30s with Graves' hyperthyroidism. Specimen: blood. The CDR3 is CSAAPKGGFVYGYTF. The DNA for the CDR3 is TGCAGTGCCGCCCCCAAGGGGGGGTTCGTCTATGGCTACACCTTC.